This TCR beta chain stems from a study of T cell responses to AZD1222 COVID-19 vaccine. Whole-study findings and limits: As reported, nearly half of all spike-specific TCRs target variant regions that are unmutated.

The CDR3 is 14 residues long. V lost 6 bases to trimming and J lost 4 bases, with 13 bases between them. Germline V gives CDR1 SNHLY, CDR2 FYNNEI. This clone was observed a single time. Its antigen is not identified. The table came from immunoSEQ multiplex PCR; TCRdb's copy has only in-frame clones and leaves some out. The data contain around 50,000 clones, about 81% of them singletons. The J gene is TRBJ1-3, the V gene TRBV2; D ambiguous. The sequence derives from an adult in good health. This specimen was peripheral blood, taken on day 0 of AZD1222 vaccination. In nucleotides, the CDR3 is TGTGCCAGCAGGGAGGGAGTGTCAGGAAACACCATATATTTT. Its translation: CASREGVSGNTIYF.